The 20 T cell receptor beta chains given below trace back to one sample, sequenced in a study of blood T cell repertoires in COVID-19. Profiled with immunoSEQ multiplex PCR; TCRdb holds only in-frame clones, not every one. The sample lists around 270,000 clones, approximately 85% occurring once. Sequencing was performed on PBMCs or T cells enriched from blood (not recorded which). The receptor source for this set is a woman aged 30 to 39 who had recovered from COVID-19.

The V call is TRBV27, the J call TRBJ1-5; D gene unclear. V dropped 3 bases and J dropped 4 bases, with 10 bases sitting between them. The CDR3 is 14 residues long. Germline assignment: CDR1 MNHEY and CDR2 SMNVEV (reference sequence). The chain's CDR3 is CASSFYGGNQPQHF. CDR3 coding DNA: TGTGCCAGCAGTTTCTATGGCGGGAATCAGCCCCAGCATTTT.

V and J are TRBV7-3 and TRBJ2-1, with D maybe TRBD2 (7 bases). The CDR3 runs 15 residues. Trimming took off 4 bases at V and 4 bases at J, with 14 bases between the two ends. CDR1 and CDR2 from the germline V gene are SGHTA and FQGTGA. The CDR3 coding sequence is TGTGCCAGCAGCTCTGGACTAGGGGGATACAATGAGCAGTTCTTC. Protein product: CASSSGLGGYNEQFF.

In nucleotides, the CDR3 is TGTGCCAGCGGGACAGGGGAAAATTCACCCCTCCACTTT. Translated, it gives CASGTGENSPLHF. V usage is TRBV11-2 and J usage is TRBJ1-6; TRBD1 aligns across 10 bases. The V gene's germline CDR1 is SGHAT and CDR2 FQNNGV. The CDR3 sequence is 13 residues long. Losses at the gene ends were 8 bases for V and 7 bases for J; bases not matched to a gene: 2.

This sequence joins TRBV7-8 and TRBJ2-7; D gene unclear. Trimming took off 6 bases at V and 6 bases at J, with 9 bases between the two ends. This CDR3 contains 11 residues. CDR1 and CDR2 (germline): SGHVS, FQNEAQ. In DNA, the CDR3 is TGTGCCAGCAGTAAATGGCCCGAGCAGTACTTC. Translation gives CASSKWPEQYF.

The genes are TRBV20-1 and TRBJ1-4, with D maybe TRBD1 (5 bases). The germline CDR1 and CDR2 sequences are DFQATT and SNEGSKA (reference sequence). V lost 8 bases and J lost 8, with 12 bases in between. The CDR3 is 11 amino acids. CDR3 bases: TGCAGTCATCAGGGAGGGGAAAAACTGTTTTTT. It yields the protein CSHQGGEKLFF.

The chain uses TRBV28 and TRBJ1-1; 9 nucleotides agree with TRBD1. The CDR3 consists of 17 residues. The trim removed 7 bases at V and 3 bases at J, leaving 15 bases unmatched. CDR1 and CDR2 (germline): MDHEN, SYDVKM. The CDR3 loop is CASTLEGMTGGDTEAFF. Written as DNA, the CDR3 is TGTGCCAGCACCCTCGAAGGGATGACAGGGGGGGACACTGAAGCTTTCTTT.

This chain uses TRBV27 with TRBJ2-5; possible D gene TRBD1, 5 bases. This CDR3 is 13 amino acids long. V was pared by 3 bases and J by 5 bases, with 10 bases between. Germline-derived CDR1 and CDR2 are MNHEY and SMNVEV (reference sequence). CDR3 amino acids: CASSLLGAETQYF. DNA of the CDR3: TGTGCCAGCAGTTTGTTAGGGGCCGAGACCCAGTACTTC.

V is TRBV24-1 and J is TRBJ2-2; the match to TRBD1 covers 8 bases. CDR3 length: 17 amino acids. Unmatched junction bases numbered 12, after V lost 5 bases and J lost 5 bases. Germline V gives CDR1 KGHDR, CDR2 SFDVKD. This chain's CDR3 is CATSARRGQVGTGELFF. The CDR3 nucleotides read TGTGCCACCAGTGCCCGCAGGGGGCAGGTCGGGACCGGGGAGCTGTTTTTT.

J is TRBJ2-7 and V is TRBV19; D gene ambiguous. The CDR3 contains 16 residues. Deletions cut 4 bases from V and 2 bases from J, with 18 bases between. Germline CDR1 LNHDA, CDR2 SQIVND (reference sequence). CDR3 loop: CASSTAWRIRAYEQYF. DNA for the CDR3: TGTGCCAGTAGTACGGCTTGGAGAATTCGGGCCTACGAGCAGTACTTC. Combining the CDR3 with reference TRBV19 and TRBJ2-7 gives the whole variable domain DGGITQSPKYLFRKEGQNVTLSCEQNLNHDAMYWYRQDPGQGLRLIYYSQIVNDFQKGDIAEGYSVSREKKESFPLTVTSAQKNPTAFYLCASSTAWRIRAYEQYFGPGTRLTVT.

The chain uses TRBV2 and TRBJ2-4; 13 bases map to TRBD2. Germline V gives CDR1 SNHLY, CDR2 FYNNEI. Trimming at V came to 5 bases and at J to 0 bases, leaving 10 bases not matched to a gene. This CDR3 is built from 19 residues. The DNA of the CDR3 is TGTGCCAGCAGTCACCCCGGGACTAGCGGGAACTTAGCCAAAAACATTCAGTACTTC. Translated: CASSHPGTSGNLAKNIQYF. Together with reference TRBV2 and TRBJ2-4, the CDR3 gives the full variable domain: EPEVTQTPSHQVTQMGQEVILRCVPISNHLYFYWYRQILGQKVEFLVSFYNNEISEKSEIFDDQFSVERPDGSNFTLKIRSTKLEDSAMYFCASSHPGTSGNLAKNIQYFGAGTRLSVL.

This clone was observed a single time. The CDR3 DNA follows: TGCGCCAGCAGCCAAGACAATCGGCCTAACAGGGCGGAATGGAACACTGAAGCTTTCTTT. Encoded protein: CASSQDNRPNRAEWNTEAFF. The chain uses TRBV4-1 and TRBJ1-1, with D perhaps matching TRBD1 (6 bases). The CDR3 consists of 20 residues. The ends were cut back, 0 bases at V and 1 base at J, with 24 bases in the middle. Per germline, CDR1 MGHRA and CDR2 YSYEKL.

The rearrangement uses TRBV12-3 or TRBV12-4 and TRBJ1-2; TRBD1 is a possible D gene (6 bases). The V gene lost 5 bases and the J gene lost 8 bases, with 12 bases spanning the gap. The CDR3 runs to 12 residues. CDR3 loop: CASSADSRGYTF. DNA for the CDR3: TGTGCCAGCAGTGCGGACAGTAGAGGCTACACCTTC.

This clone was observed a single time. The CDR3 here is CAISGGGTEAFF. In nucleotides, the CDR3 is TGTGCCATCAGTGGAGGGGGCACTGAAGCTTTCTTT. The rearrangement links TRBV10-3 to TRBJ1-1; a possible D gene is TRBD1 (6 bases). The CDR3 is 12 amino acids. Trimming stripped 4 bases from V and 4 bases from J, with 7 bases between. Per germline, CDR1 ENHRY and CDR2 SYGVKD.

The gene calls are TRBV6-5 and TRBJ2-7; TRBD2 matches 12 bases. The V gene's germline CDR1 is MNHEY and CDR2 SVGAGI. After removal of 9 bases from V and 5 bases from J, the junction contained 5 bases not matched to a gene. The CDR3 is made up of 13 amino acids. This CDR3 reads CASTSGRPNEQYF. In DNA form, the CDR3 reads TGTGCCAGTACTAGCGGGAGGCCGAACGAGCAGTACTTC.

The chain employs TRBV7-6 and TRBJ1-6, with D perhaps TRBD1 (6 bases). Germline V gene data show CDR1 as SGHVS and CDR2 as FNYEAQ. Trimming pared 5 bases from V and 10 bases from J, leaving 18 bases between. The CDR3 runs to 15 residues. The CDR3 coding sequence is TGTGCCAGCAGCCAAATACAGGGAAGGGGGTCACCCCTCCACTTT. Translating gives CASSQIQGRGSPLHF.

In DNA form, the CDR3 reads TGTGCCAGCACCCCAACTGGATTGCAGGGTGAAGCTTTCTTT. Its protein product is CASTPTGLQGEAFF. This chain connects TRBV7-8 to TRBJ1-1; tentative D call: TRBD1 (5 bases). Looked up from germline, CDR1 is SGHVS and CDR2 is FQNEAQ. V lost 7 bases and J 7 bases, leaving 19 bases between the germline ends. This CDR3 is 14 amino acids long.

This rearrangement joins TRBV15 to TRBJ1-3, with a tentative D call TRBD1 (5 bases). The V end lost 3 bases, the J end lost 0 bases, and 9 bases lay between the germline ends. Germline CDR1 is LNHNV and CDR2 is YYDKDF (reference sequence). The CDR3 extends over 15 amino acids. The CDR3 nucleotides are TGTGCCACCAGCAGCCCAGGGCGCTCTGGAAACACCATATATTTT. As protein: CATSSPGRSGNTIYF.

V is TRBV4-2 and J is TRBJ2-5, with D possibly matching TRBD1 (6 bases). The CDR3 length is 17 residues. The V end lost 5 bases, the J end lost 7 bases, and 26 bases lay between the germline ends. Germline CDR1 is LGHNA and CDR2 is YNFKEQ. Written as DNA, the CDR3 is TGTGCCAGCAGCAACCCTCTTGACAGGACCATCCCAGGGACCCAGTACTTC. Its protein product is CASSNPLDRTIPGTQYF.

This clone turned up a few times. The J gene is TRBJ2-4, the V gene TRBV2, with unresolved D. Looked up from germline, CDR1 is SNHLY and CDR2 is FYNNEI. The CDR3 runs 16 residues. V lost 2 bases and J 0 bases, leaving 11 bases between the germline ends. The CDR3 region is CASSELPLIAKNIQYF. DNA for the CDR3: TGTGCCAGCAGTGAACTACCGTTAATAGCCAAAAACATTCAGTACTTC.

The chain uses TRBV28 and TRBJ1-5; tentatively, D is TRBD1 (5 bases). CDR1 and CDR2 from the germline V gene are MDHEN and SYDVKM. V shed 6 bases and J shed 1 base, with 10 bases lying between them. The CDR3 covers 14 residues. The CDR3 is CASSLRQSNQPQHF. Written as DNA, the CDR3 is TGTGCCAGCAGCTTGAGACAGAGCAATCAGCCCCAGCATTTT.